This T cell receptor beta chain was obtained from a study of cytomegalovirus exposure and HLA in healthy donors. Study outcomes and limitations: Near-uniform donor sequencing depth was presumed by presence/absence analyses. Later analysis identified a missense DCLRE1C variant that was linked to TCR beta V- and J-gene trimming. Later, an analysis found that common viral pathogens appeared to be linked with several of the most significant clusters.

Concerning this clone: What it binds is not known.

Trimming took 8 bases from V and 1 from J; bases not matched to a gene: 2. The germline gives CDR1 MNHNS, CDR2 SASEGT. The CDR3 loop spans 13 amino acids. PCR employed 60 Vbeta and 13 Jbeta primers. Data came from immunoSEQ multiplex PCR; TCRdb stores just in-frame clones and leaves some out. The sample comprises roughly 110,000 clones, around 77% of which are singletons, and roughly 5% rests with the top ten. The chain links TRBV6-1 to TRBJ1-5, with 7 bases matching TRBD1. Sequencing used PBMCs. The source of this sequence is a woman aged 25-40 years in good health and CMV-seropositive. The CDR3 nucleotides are TGTGCCAGCGGGACAGAGAGCAATCAGCCCCAGCATTTT. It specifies CASGTESNQPQHF.